The next 10 T cell receptor beta chains were all read from a single sample in a study of shared clonotypes between healthy human individuals. Terminally differentiated effector memory CD45RA+ cells were excluded from the naive CD8 cells, which were CD45RO-negative and positively selected for CCR7. Libraries were prepared by immunoSEQ multiplex PCR; TCRdb keeps only in-frame clonotypes and omits some of them. The sample holds some 2,100,000 clones, approximately 94% seen once. Sample: naive CD8+ T cells from PBMCs. The source of these receptors is a man aged 18-30 years in good health. Some clones in this sample may be carry-over from other donors' samples.

Points on this clone: The same CDR3 arises from other DNA sequences in this sample as well. This CDR3 reads CASSFGPNEQFF. The CDR3 DNA reads TGTGCCAGCAGCTTCGGCCCCAATGAGCAGTTCTTC. The V and J genes are TRBV7-9 and TRBJ2-1; D gene uncertain. Germline V gene data show CDR1 as SEHNR and CDR2 as FQNEAQ (reference sequence). Trimming cost V 3 bases and J 6 bases, with 6 bases left between them. This CDR3 spans 12 amino acids.

The DNA of the CDR3 is TGTGCCAGCAGTTTAGGACTAGCGGGAGAGCGGGTTACGCAGTATTTT. It yields the protein CASSLGLAGERVTQYF. The V gene is TRBV28, the J gene TRBJ2-3; 13 bases map to TRBD2. The V and J ends lost 2 bases and 8 bases, in that order; junction bases with no gene match: 7. Germline V gives CDR1 MDHEN, CDR2 SYDVKM. The CDR3 extends over 16 amino acids.

This chain connects TRBV2 to TRBJ2-7, with TRBD1 identical over 8 bases. From germline, CDR1 is SNHLY and CDR2 FYNNEI. This CDR3 spans 15 amino acids. The V and J ends lost 7 bases and 6 bases, in that order; junction bases with no gene match: 14. The DNA for the CDR3 is TGTGCCAGCAAAAGGTCCGAGACAGGGGTTCGCGAGCAGTACTTC. Its translation: CASKRSETGVREQYF.

The chain links TRBV5-1 to TRBJ2-3; D call uncertain. V lost 1 base, J lost 3 bases, and 9 bases lay in between. Germline values: CDR1 SGHRS, CDR2 YFSETQ. This CDR3 has 14 residues. The CDR3 loop reads CASSLTGFTDTQYF. The CDR3 nucleotides are TGCGCCAGCAGCTTGACGGGTTTTACAGATACGCAGTATTTT. The variable domain in full, completed from reference TRBV5-1 and TRBJ2-3, reads KAGVTQTPRYLIKTRGQQVTLSCSPISGHRSVSWYQQTPGQGLQFLFEYFSETQRNKGNFPGRFSGRQFSNSRSEMNVSTLELGDSALYLCASSLTGFTDTQYFGPGTRLTVL.

V is TRBV7-9 and J is TRBJ2-1; D unclear. Per the germline V gene, CDR1 is SEHNR and CDR2 is FQNEAQ (reference sequence). This CDR3 comprises 14 residues. V shed 1 base and J shed 8 bases, with 12 bases lying between them. CDR3 loop: CASSLDKGWDEQFF. CDR3 bases: TGTGCCAGCAGCTTAGATAAGGGTTGGGATGAGCAGTTCTTC.

This chain links TRBV29-1 with TRBJ2-1; D is possibly TRBD1 (6 bases). V gave up 6 bases and J gave up 1 base, with 13 bases separating them. This CDR3 has 14 amino acids. The V gene's germline CDR1 is SQVTM and CDR2 ANQGSEA. CDR3 DNA: TGCAGCGTCCGGACAGCCATGTCCTACAATGAGCAGTTCTTC. It specifies CSVRTAMSYNEQFF.

The V gene is TRBV5-5, the J gene TRBJ2-7, with D possibly being TRBD2 (5 bases). Germline assignment: CDR1 SGHKS and CDR2 YYEKEE (reference sequence). V was clipped by 0 bases and J by 4 bases, with 17 bases between them. There are 16 residues in the CDR3. CDR3 protein: CASSLEWSKEAYEQYF. The CDR3 nucleotides are TGTGCCAGCAGCTTGGAGTGGAGTAAGGAGGCGTACGAGCAGTACTTC.

The chain links TRBV5-6 to TRBJ2-2, with 8 positions matching TRBD1. V trimming: 1 base; J trimming: 7 bases; junction bases outside the gene matches: 3. The CDR3 length is 14 residues. Germline loops: CDR1 SGHDT, CDR2 YYEEEE. This CDR3 reads CASSLRTGFGELFF. In nucleotides, the CDR3 is TGTGCCAGCAGCTTGCGGACAGGGTTCGGGGAGCTGTTTTTT.

V usage is TRBV11-2 and J usage is TRBJ2-7; perhaps TRBD2 as D (5 bases). Germline V CDR1 and CDR2: SGHAT, FQNNGV. CDR3 length equals 15 residues. Trimming removed 0 bases at V and 0 bases at J, with 9 bases between. CDR3 nucleotides: TGTGCCAGCAGCTTAGAGCGGGTTAGCTCCTACGAGCAGTACTTC. Translation: CASSLERVSSYEQYF.

The rearrangement uses TRBV15 and TRBJ2-7, with D perhaps TRBD2 (6 bases). The germline gives CDR1 LNHNV, CDR2 YYDKDF (reference sequence). The CDR3 runs to 16 residues. Trimming stripped 1 base from V and 3 bases from J, with 16 bases between. The CDR3 sequence is CATSRGLRGANYEQYF. CDR3 nucleotide sequence: TGTGCCACCAGCAGAGGGCTCCGCGGGGCGAACTACGAGCAGTACTTC.